The 30 T cell receptor beta chains presented below share a single source sample, sequenced in a study of long-term antiretroviral therapy in people with HIV. Sequencing relied on immunoSEQ assay v3.0, run at survey level. TCRdb keeps only in-frame clones here, not all; method: immunoSEQ multiplex PCR. The sample holds some 20,000 clones; roughly nine tenths are singletons and the top ten take 7.5% to 9.5%. Specimen: unsorted PBMCs, collected approximately 4.5 years before starting antiretroviral therapy. The receptors derive from a woman between 25 and 40 years old with HIV.

The chain employs TRBV18 and TRBJ2-7, with D possibly matching TRBD2 (5 bases). In germline, CDR1 is KGHSH, CDR2 LQKENI. Trimming removed 0 bases at V and 6 bases at J, with 12 bases between. The CDR3 covers 14 residues. The CDR3 region has the DNA TGTGCCAGCTCACCACCGGGCCCCCGGGGCGAGCAGTACTTC. Its translation is CASSPPGPRGEQYF. Variable domain in full (rest from reference TRBV18 and TRBJ2-7): NAGVMQNPRHLVRRRGQEARLRCSPMKGHSHVYWYRQLPEEGLKFMVYLQKENIIDESGMPKERFSAEFPKEGPSILRIQQVVRGDSAAYFCASSPPGPRGEQYFGPGTRLTVT.

The chain has TRBV7-2 and TRBJ2-3; 11 nucleotides line up with TRBD2. This CDR3 has 15 residues. CDR1 SGHTA and CDR2 FQGNSA come from the germline V gene. After removal of 5 bases from V and 1 base from J, the junction contained 2 bases not matched to a gene. CDR3 coding DNA: TGTGCCAGCAGCCGGGGACTAGCGGGCACAGATACGCAGTATTTT. Protein product: CASSRGLAGTDTQYF.

The chain links TRBV18 to TRBJ1-1; D ambiguous. V lost 3 bases and J lost 6, with 14 bases in between. The CDR3 is 14 residues long. CDR1 and CDR2 (germline): KGHSH, LQKENI. CDR3 in amino acids: CASSPRASSAEAFF. CDR3 bases: TGTGCCAGCTCACCGAGGGCGAGTAGCGCTGAAGCTTTCTTT. Supplemented by reference TRBV18 and TRBJ1-1, the full variable domain reads NAGVMQNPRHLVRRRGQEARLRCSPMKGHSHVYWYRQLPEEGLKFMVYLQKENIIDESGMPKERFSAEFPKEGPSILRIQQVVRGDSAAYFCASSPRASSAEAFFGQGTRLTVV.

V is TRBV4-3 and J is TRBJ1-1, with unresolved D. Per germline, CDR1 LGHNA and CDR2 YSLEER. The V gene lost 0 bases and the J gene lost 0 bases, with 11 bases spanning the gap. The CDR3 covers 16 residues. The CDR3 region is CASSQDLQIMNTEAFF. In nucleotides, the CDR3 is TGCGCCAGCAGCCAAGATCTGCAGATCATGAACACTGAAGCTTTCTTT.

This chain connects TRBV5-8 to TRBJ2-3; the match to TRBD2 covers 8 bases. The CDR3 contains 16 residues. Trimming took 3 bases from V and 3 from J; bases not matched to a gene: 9. CDR1 and CDR2 from the germline V gene are SGHTS and YDEGEE. As DNA, the CDR3 is TGTGCCAGCAGCTCCGGGGGGGCGAGGGTAACAGATACGCAGTATTTT. Translated: CASSSGGARVTDTQYF.

The genes are TRBV4-3 and TRBJ1-5; the D gene is possibly TRBD1 (5 bases). The V end lost 0 bases, the J end lost 9 bases, and 12 bases lay between the germline ends. This CDR3 contains 14 residues. Per the germline V gene, CDR1 is LGHNA and CDR2 is YSLEER. This CDR3 is CASSQDGGVAPQHF. In DNA form, the CDR3 reads TGCGCCAGCAGCCAAGATGGGGGAGTTGCGCCCCAGCATTTT.

V gene TRBV19 combines with J gene TRBJ2-7, with no clear D. The CDR3 consists of 13 residues. The germline gives CDR1 LNHDA, CDR2 SQIVND (reference sequence). Between the trimmed V and J ends, which lost 3 bases and 2 bases, there was a span of 8 bases. The CDR3 DNA sequence: TGTGCCAGTAGTATTGGACCTACCTACGAGCAGTACTTC. Amino acids: CASSIGPTYEQYF.

The rearrangement uses TRBV5-6 and TRBJ1-5; D is undetermined. Trimming cost V 7 bases and J 0 bases, with 14 bases left between them. The CDR3 spans 15 residues. Germline loops: CDR1 SGHDT, CDR2 YYEEEE. The DNA for the CDR3 is TGTGCCAGCCGCCTTCGGGGATATAGCAATCAGCCCCAGCATTTT. Translated: CASRLRGYSNQPQHF.

The chain combines TRBV15 with TRBJ1-5; no definite D call. Germline CDR1 and CDR2: LNHNV and YYDKDF (reference sequence). V was cut by 0 bases and J by 4 bases, with 7 bases left in between. The CDR3 runs 14 residues. The CDR3 spells CATSRDPENQPQHF. CDR3 nucleotides: TGTGCCACCAGCAGAGACCCAGAGAATCAGCCCCAGCATTTT.

The gene calls are TRBV27 and TRBJ1-5; D is ambiguous. V shed 1 base and J shed 5 bases, with 6 bases lying between them. CDR1 and CDR2 from the germline V gene are MNHEY and SMNVEV (reference sequence). The length of the CDR3 is 13 residues. As DNA, the CDR3 is TGTGCCAGCAGTTTATTAGCCGATCAGCCCCAGCATTTT. Amino acid sequence: CASSLLADQPQHF.

This chain links TRBV4-1 with TRBJ1-2; D not certain. The CDR3 is 13 residues long. Germline values: CDR1 MGHRA, CDR2 YSYEKL. Trimming shortened V by 1 base and J by 8 bases, and 11 bases separated the two germline ends. This chain's CDR3 is CASSQATGEGYTF. The CDR3 coding sequence is TGCGCCAGCAGCCAAGCCACTGGGGAGGGCTACACCTTC.

The genes are TRBV19 and TRBJ2-1, with 10 positions matching TRBD1. The CDR3 covers 12 residues. V lost 8 bases and J lost 12; bases outside the gene matches: 7. Germline CDR1 is LNHDA and CDR2 is SQIVND (reference sequence). The CDR3 sequence: CASGETGGGQFF. In DNA, the CDR3 is TGTGCCAGTGGGGAGACAGGGGGCGGGCAGTTCTTC. The whole variable domain, remainder taken from reference TRBV19 and TRBJ2-1, is DGGITQSPKYLFRKEGQNVTLSCEQNLNHDAMYWYRQDPGQGLRLIYYSQIVNDFQKGDIAEGYSVSREKKESFPLTVTSAQKNPTAFYLCASGETGGGQFFGPGTRLTVL.

V and J are TRBV30 and TRBJ2-1; 9 nucleotides align to TRBD2. V gave up 4 bases and J gave up 6 bases; unmatched junction bases: 7. Looked up from germline, CDR1 is GTSNPN and CDR2 is SVGIG (reference sequence). The CDR3 loop spans 14 amino acids. The CDR3: CAWNSAGGTNEQFF. As DNA, the CDR3 is TGTGCCTGGAATTCGGCGGGGGGGACCAATGAGCAGTTCTTC.

This clone was picked up a small number of times. V and J are TRBV7-9 and TRBJ1-2, with TRBD1 matching 8 bases. V trimming: 5 bases; J trimming: 3 bases; junction bases outside the gene matches: 14. This CDR3 has 17 residues. Germline V gene data show CDR1 as SEHNR and CDR2 as FQNEAQ (reference sequence). The CDR3 coding sequence is TGTGCCAGCAGCCAAACGACAGGGGCCGTTTCATACTATGGCTACACCTTC. It codes for CASSQTTGAVSYYGYTF.

This chain uses TRBV4-3 with TRBJ1-6, with D possibly being TRBD1 (6 bases). V was pared by 8 bases and J by 8 bases, with 19 bases between. Per germline, CDR1 LGHNA and CDR2 YSLEER. The CDR3 has 15 amino acids. The chain's CDR3 is CASSERGGEDSPLHF. CDR3 in DNA: TGCGCCAGCTCCGAAAGGGGGGGGGAAGATTCACCCCTCCACTTT.

This chain links TRBV6-4 with TRBJ2-2; D may be TRBD1 (5 bases). Trimming removed 0 bases from V and 5 bases from J, with 7 bases in between. Per germline, CDR1 MRHNA and CDR2 SNTAGT. This CDR3 spans 14 amino acids. The CDR3 DNA follows: TGTGCCAGCAGTGACTCGCCAGGGACCGGGGAGCTGTTTTTT. Its translation is CASSDSPGTGELFF.

This chain links TRBV7-2 with TRBJ1-6; a possible D gene is TRBD1 (6 bases). The CDR3 contains 15 residues. Deletions cut 8 bases from V and 9 bases from J, with 20 bases between. Germline V gene data show CDR1 as SGHTA and CDR2 as FQGNSA. Here the CDR3 reads CASSWGGASGSPLHF. The CDR3 coding sequence is TGTGCCAGCTCGTGGGGGGGGGCCTCCGGTTCACCCCTCCACTTT.

The rearrangement uses TRBV5-6 and TRBJ1-3, with D perhaps matching TRBD1 (5 bases). Germline V lookup: CDR1 SGHDT, CDR2 YYEEEE. The CDR3 has 15 residues. V was pared by 0 bases and J by 2 bases, with 9 bases between. CDR3 sequence: CASSLAGSAGNTIYF. CDR3 nucleotides: TGTGCCAGCAGCTTGGCAGGGTCGGCTGGAAACACCATATATTTT.

This sequence joins TRBV7-2 and TRBJ1-4; TRBD1 might be the D (5 bases). This CDR3 region has 16 residues. V was pared by 5 bases and J by 0 bases, with 13 bases between. Germline V gene data show CDR1 as SGHTA and CDR2 as FQGNSA. The CDR3 region is CASSPRQFSTNEKLFF. The CDR3, as DNA: TGTGCCAGCAGCCCGCGACAGTTTTCAACTAATGAAAAACTGTTTTTT.

This chain connects TRBV11-3 to TRBJ2-7; 7 nucleotides match TRBD1. Germline V gene lookup returns CDR1 SGHNT and CDR2 YENEEA. CDR3 length: 13 amino acids. V shed 3 bases and J 3 bases; nucleotides not matched to a gene: 2. The CDR3 DNA reads as TGTGCCAGCAGCTTGGGGGACAGCTACGAGCAGTACTTC. Translation gives CASSLGDSYEQYF.

The chain joins TRBV19 to TRBJ2-7; 8 positions agree with TRBD1. Looked up from germline, CDR1 is LNHDA and CDR2 is SQIVND (reference sequence). The CDR3 is 15 amino acids. The junction had 10 bases not matched to a gene; V was cut back by 4 bases and J by 5 bases. This CDR3 is CASSTRQGMFDEQYF. DNA for the CDR3: TGTGCCAGTAGTACCCGACAGGGGATGTTCGACGAGCAGTACTTC.

The CDR3: CASSQTSGSSTDTQYF. The CDR3 bases are TGTGCCAGCAGTCAGACTAGCGGATCTAGCACAGATACGCAGTATTTT. The chain couples TRBV2 to TRBJ2-3; 9 bases are shared with TRBD2. The V segment lost 5 bases and the J segment 0 bases; nucleotides outside the gene matches: 6. Germline-derived CDR1 and CDR2 are SNHLY and FYNNEI. The CDR3 spans 16 residues.

The V and J genes are TRBV2 and TRBJ2-1; 7 bases agree with TRBD2. CDR3 size: 15 residues. The V segment lost 6 bases and the J segment 4 bases; nucleotides outside the gene matches: 9. CDR1 and CDR2 (germline): SNHLY, FYNNEI. In DNA, the CDR3 is TGTGCCAGCAGCCTCCGGCGGGGGTTTTACAATGAGCAGTTCTTC. Protein sequence: CASSLRRGFYNEQFF.

The chain combines TRBV5-6 with TRBJ2-7; 12 positions agree with TRBD1. V was clipped by 3 bases and J by 4 bases; unmatched bases: 5. Germline CDR1 SGHDT, CDR2 YYEEEE. There are 15 residues in the CDR3. CDR3 in amino acids: CASSWGGQGAYEQYF. The CDR3 DNA reads as TGTGCCAGCAGCTGGGGGGGACAGGGGGCTTACGAGCAGTACTTC. The entire variable domain, with the rest obtained from reference TRBV5-6 and TRBJ2-7, is as follows: DAGVTQSPTHLIKTRGQQVTLRCSPKSGHDTVSWYQQALGQGPQFIFQYYEEEERQRGNFPDRFSGHQFPNYSSELNVNALLLGDSALYLCASSWGGQGAYEQYFGPGTRLTVT.

The gene calls are TRBV6-5 and TRBJ1-1; no reliable D call. The V gene's germline CDR1 is MNHEY and CDR2 SVGAGI. This CDR3 spans 13 amino acids. The V end was cut by 6 bases, the J end by 3 bases, with 11 bases between. DNA for the CDR3: TGTGCCAGCAGCACACGTACAGACACTGAAGCTTTCTTT. Protein sequence: CASSTRTDTEAFF.

The chain joins TRBV2 to TRBJ2-2; 8 nucleotides align to TRBD2. This CDR3 is built from 14 residues. Germline V gene data show CDR1 as SNHLY and CDR2 as FYNNEI. V lost 10 bases and J lost 2; bases outside the gene matches: 6. Here the CDR3 reads CATLAGRNTGELFF. The CDR3 bases are TGTGCCACCTTAGCGGGGCGAAACACCGGGGAGCTGTTTTTT.

The CDR3: CASSLTSYEQYF. The CDR3 bases are TGTGCCAGCAGTCTCACGAGCTACGAGCAGTACTTC. The V and J genes are TRBV6-1 and TRBJ2-7, with D uncertain. Trimming took off 5 bases at V and 3 bases at J, with 8 bases between the two ends. CDR3 length: 12 residues. Germline V gene sequence: CDR1 MNHNS, CDR2 SASEGT.

The CDR3 nucleotides are TGTGCCAGTAGGACGGGACAGGGGCGCGAAAAACTGTTTTTT. It encodes CASRTGQGREKLFF. The V and J genes are TRBV19 and TRBJ1-4, with 10 bases fitting TRBD1. The CDR3 runs 14 residues. V lost 6 bases, J lost 8 bases, and 6 bases stayed unmatched. Germline values: CDR1 LNHDA, CDR2 SQIVND (reference sequence).

J is TRBJ2-1 and V is TRBV9, with 7 bases matching TRBD2. Germline trimming cut 3 bases from V and 4 bases from J; bases unmatched to any gene: 16. Germline values: CDR1 SGDLS, CDR2 YYNGEE. The CDR3 is made up of 18 amino acids. CDR3 amino acids: CASSGNHQRLAVYNEQFF. The CDR3 nucleotides read TGTGCCAGCAGCGGAAACCATCAAAGGCTAGCGGTATACAATGAGCAGTTCTTC.

This chain connects TRBV4-3 to TRBJ1-5; TRBD1 aligns across 12 bases. CDR3 length: 20 residues. The V gene end was trimmed by 4 bases and the J gene end by 2 bases; junction bases not matched to a gene: 15. Germline CDR1 LGHNA, CDR2 YSLEER. CDR3: CASSRSVPGQGAYGNQPQHF. The CDR3 DNA is TGCGCCAGCAGCCGGAGTGTACCGGGACAGGGGGCTTATGGCAATCAGCCCCAGCATTTT.